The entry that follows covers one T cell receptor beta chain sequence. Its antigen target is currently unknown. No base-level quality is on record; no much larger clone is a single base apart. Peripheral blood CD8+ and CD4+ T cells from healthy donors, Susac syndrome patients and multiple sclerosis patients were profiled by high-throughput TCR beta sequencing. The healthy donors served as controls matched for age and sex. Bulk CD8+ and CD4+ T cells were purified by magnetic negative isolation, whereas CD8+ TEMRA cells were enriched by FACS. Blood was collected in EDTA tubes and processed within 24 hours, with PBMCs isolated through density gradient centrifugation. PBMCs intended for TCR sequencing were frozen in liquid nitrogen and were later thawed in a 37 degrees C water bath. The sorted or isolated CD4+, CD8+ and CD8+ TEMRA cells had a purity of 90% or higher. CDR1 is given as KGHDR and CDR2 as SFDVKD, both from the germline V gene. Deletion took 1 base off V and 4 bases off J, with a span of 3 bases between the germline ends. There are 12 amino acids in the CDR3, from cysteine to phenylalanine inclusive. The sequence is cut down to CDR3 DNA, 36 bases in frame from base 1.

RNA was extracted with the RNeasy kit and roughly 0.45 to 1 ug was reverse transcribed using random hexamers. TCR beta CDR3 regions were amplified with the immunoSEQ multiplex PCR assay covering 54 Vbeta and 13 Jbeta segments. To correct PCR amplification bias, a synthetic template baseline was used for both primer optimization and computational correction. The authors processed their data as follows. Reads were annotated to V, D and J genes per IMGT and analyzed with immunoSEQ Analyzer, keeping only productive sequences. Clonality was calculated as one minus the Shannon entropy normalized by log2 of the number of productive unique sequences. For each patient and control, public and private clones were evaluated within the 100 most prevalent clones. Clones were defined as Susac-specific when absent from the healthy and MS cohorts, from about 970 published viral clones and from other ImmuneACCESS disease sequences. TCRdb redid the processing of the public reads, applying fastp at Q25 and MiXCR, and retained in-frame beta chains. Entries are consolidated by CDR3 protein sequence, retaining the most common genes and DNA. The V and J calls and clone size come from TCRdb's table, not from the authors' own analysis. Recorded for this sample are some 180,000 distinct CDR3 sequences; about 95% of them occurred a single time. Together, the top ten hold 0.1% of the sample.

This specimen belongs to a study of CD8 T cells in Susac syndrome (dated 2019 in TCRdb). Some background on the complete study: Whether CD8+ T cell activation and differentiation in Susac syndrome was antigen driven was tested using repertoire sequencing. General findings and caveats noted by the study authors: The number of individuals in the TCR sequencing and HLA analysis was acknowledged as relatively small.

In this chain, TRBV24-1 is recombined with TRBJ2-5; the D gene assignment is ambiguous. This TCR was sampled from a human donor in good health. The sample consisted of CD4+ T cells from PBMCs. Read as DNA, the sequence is TGTGCCACCAGTGATTTTCCAGAGACCCAGTACTTC. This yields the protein CATSDFPETQYF.